One and the same sample provided the 9 T cell receptor beta chains below, sequenced in a study of blood T cells in healthy people across ages. A sample-barcoded 5' primer and a J-beta primer mix were used in a second PCR of roughly 6 to 12 cycles. TCRdb called the 5' RACE reads again in MiXCR, with one record for every CDR3 protein. The sample lists about 1.1 million distinct CDR3 sequences, around two fifths seen once, with roughly 13% in the top ten. Sequencing input: blood. All receptors derive from a man younger than 30 in good health.

This chain connects TRBV6-5 to TRBJ1-1; TRBD1 might be the D (6 bases). V was clipped by 0 bases and J by 8 bases, with 10 bases between them. The CDR3 is 13 amino acids. Germline loops: CDR1 MNHEY, CDR2 SVGAGI. The DNA of the CDR3 is TGTGCCAGCAGTTACTCGACTGGGGGCGAAGCTTTCTTT. Protein sequence: CASSYSTGGEAFF.

The chain employs TRBV5-1 and TRBJ1-2; tentative D call: TRBD1 (6 bases). Germline CDR1 SGHRS, CDR2 YFSETQ. The V and J ends lost 0 bases and 3 bases respectively, with 18 bases between them. This CDR3 is built from 17 residues. CDR3 loop: CASSLATGSLQDYGYTF. The DNA for the CDR3 is TGCGCCAGCAGCTTGGCTACAGGGAGCCTACAGGACTATGGCTACACCTTC.

There are many counts of this clonotype. The chain combines TRBV12-3 or TRBV12-4 with TRBJ2-1, with a weak D call TRBD1 (5 bases). Trimming took 1 base from V and 2 from J, leaving 9 bases between them. There are 15 residues in the CDR3. The CDR3 bases are TGTGCCAGCAGTTTAGGGGGCCGCGCCTACAATGAGCAGTTCTTC. This sequence encodes CASSLGGRAYNEQFF.

The chain uses TRBV10-3 and TRBJ1-4; no firm D call. The CDR3 is 15 residues long. Trimming took 6 bases from V and 0 from J, leaving 11 bases between them. Per germline, CDR1 ENHRY and CDR2 SYGVKD. DNA of the CDR3: TGTGCCATCAGCGGGTCAAGTGCAACTAATGAAAAACTGTTTTTT. Protein: CAISGSSATNEKLFF.

The J gene is TRBJ2-5, the V gene TRBV5-1; TRBD1 matches at 12 bases. TRBJ2-7 explains the end of the DNA better; the J call may be wrong. Germline V lookup: CDR1 SGHRS, CDR2 YFSETQ. This CDR3 contains 20 residues. As DNA, the CDR3 is TGCGCCAGCAGCTTGGTTCCCCGGGACAGGGGGCCATTTTTATCCTACGAGCAGTACTTC. Translating it yields CASSLVPRDRGPFLSYEQYF.

V usage is TRBV3-1 and J usage is TRBJ1-5, with D tentatively TRBD1 (5 bases). Looked up from germline, CDR1 is LGHDT and CDR2 is YNNKEL (reference sequence). The V gene lost 8 bases and the J gene lost 3 bases, with 14 bases spanning the gap. This CDR3 has 14 residues. As DNA, the CDR3 is TGTGCCAGCGGGGGACTGCCCGACAATCAGCCCCAGCATTTT. Its protein product is CASGGLPDNQPQHF.

This clonotype came up a few times. V is TRBV6-2 or TRBV6-3 and J is TRBJ1-3; no definite D call. Per the germline V gene, CDR1 is MNHEY and CDR2 is SVGEGT. This CDR3 has 17 residues. The ends were cut back, 5 bases at V and 1 base at J, with 18 bases in the middle. The CDR3 reads CASSGPEGVLSGNTIYF. The CDR3 DNA follows: TGTGCCAGCAGTGGACCGGAGGGAGTGTTATCTGGAAACACCATATATTTT.

This clonotype was found many times. The chain joins TRBV5-6 to TRBJ2-1; 13 nucleotides agree with TRBD2. The CDR3 runs 16 residues. Germline V gives CDR1 SGHDT, CDR2 YYEEEE. Trimming cost V 1 base and J 8 bases; bases outside gene matches: 6. The CDR3 nucleotides read TGTGCCAGCAGCTTGAGGAGGACTAGCGGGGGATATGAGCAGTTCTTC. Translation: CASSLRRTSGGYEQFF.

This chain connects TRBV5-1 to TRBJ2-1; no clear D gene. Germline V gene lookup returns CDR1 SGHRS and CDR2 YFSETQ. The CDR3 loop spans 16 amino acids. V lost 0 bases, J lost 3 bases, and 13 bases lay in between. Here the CDR3 reads CASSLELSWNYNEQFF. Written as DNA, the CDR3 is TGCGCCAGCAGCTTGGAGCTTAGCTGGAACTACAATGAGCAGTTCTTC.